This record concerns one T cell receptor beta chain sequence. Its antigen is still unknown. The entry originates in a study of T cells in localized non-small cell lung cancer. Findings and limits, study-wide: Highest T cell clonality was seen in uninvolved adjacent lung, surpassing that measured in tumor.

Method: immunoSEQ multiplex PCR; TCRdb's copy keeps in-frame clones and lacks some. The sample carries 25,000 to 30,000 clones, approximately 84% recorded once. V trimming: 2 bases; J trimming: 6 bases; junction bases outside the gene matches: 6. Germline lookup yields CDR1 GTSNPN and CDR2 SVGIG (reference sequence). CDR3 length: 13 residues. Sequencing used peripheral blood mononuclear cells, obtained before any cancer treatment. The receptor comes from a man between 40 and 69 years old with stage III lung adenocarcinoma. V usage is TRBV30 and J usage is TRBJ2-5; 7 bases map to TRBD1. The CDR3 DNA reads as TGTGCCTGGAGTCTGCGGACAGGAAAGACCCAGTACTTC. It translates to CAWSLRTGKTQYF.